This T cell receptor (beta chain) was sequenced during a study of blood T cell repertoires in COVID-19 (dated by TCRdb to 2018 to 2020). For the study in its entirety: Samples from collaborators originated in the United States, Italy and Spain and spanned both the acute and convalescent phases of COVID-19. The prospective study material was composed of cDNA or gDNA derived from T cells, B-cell-depleted T cells, or PBMCs. The dataset comprised deeply sampled blood TCRbeta repertoires from subjects exposed to, actively infected with, or recovered from COVID-19. A freely available public database, intended as a resource for researchers studying the immune response to SARS-CoV-2, is where the repertoires were released. Samples were obtained from the ongoing ImmuneRACE study (first 160 participants) and from some 1,200 subjects provided by 6 global collaborators. Sample metadata almost always included a de-identified subject ID, COVID-19 status, age in years and sex. HLA class I and class II types, where available, came from metadata supplied by the sample provider rather than from assay-based typing.

Taken from the germline V gene, the CDR1 and CDR2 loops are MNHEY and SVGAGI. Germline trimming amounts to 6 bases on V and 8 bases on J, with 4 as the count of junction bases outside the gene matches. Its CDR3 holds 12 amino acids, cysteine through phenylalanine. The sequence is cut down to CDR3 DNA, 36 bases in frame from base 1. Points on this clone: Which antigen it targets is not known. No much larger clone exists at a distance of one base, and base qualities are not known.

The collaborating institutions used their own protocols to collect whole blood in K2EDTA tubes. For TCRbeta analysis, collaborator samples were shipped as frozen whole blood, as isolated PBMCs, or as DNA extracted from either sample type. What the authors observed across the whole study: The quantity of clinical and demographic metadata differed by source and by participant and was supplied without curation.

TCRbeta CDR3 regions were amplified from genomic DNA using the immunoSEQ Assay, a bias-controlled multiplex PCR. In the authors' own workflow: Within the assay, amplification of reference gene primers was used to estimate how many nucleated cells each sample contained. To quantify the absolute abundance of each unique TCRbeta CDR3 rearrangement, sequence reads were collapsed and filtered. For each sample, productive Simpson clonality was calculated as the square root of Simpson's diversity index across productive rearrangements. The table was pulled from immuneACCESS by TCRdb, which kept in-frame rearrangements only. Such tables lose some clones; where checked, under half of the loss comes from unresolved V genes, and the rest has no known cause. From that table come the V and J calls and clone size; the DNA was used to work out D and trimming. This sample gives about 140,000 clones in total; 88% of them show up just once. Jointly, the top ten make up more than 1.5% of the sample.

Recombination linked TRBV6-5 to TRBJ2-4; 7 nucleotides in the junction match TRBD1. The specimen sequenced was peripheral blood. The receptor was derived from a woman aged 55-75 years with acute or convalescent COVID-19. The DNA is as follows: TGTGCCAGCAGAACAGGGGTGGACATTCAGTACTTC. This translates into CASRTGVDIQYF.